Given below is one TCR beta chain in context. The entry originates in a study of blood T cell repertoires in COVID-19. Authors' methods: Nucleated cell number was recorded as an estimate derived from reference gene primer amplification. Profiled with immunoSEQ multiplex PCR; TCRdb holds only in-frame clones, not every one. V and J calls and clone size are those listed in that table; D and trimming were worked out from the DNA. Of 200,000 or so clones in the sample, roughly 85% were seen once. Trimming cost V 4 bases and J 7 bases, with 16 bases left between them. CDR1 is LGHNA and CDR2 is YSLEER in the germline V gene. The CDR3 covers 14 residues.

The clonotype comes from a human donor with active or convalescent COVID-19. The donor label of this sample is uncertain. V gene TRBV4-3 combines with J gene TRBJ1-1; D is possibly TRBD1 (5 bases). The sample was peripheral blood. CDR3 coding DNA: TGCGCCAGCAGCCGAGACTCTCAGGGTCTTGAAGCTTTCTTT. This codes for CASSRDSQGLEAFF.